Here is one T cell receptor (beta chain) with its context. The antigen is not known. This sample is drawn from a study of fetal regulatory T cell absence and autoimmunity. Study information: Without clinical diabetes, IPEX patients showed exocrine pancreas autoimmunity.

This was a survey-level run. TCRdb's table, derived via immunoSEQ multiplex PCR, lists solely in-frame clones and lacks some. The sample has 95,000 to 100,000 clones, 60% to 80% seen once. General study points: Oligoclonal TCR enrichment in pancreas over cord blood reached over 95-fold for some clones.

Looked up from germline, CDR1 is MNHEY and CDR2 is SMNVEV (reference sequence). This CDR3 region has 14 residues. V trimming: 4 bases; J trimming: 6 bases; junction bases outside the gene matches: 8. The receptor was derived from a male donor with IPEX syndrome. The rearrangement links TRBV27 to TRBJ1-2; 7 bases match TRBD1. The sequenced material came from pancreas tissue. CDR3 protein: CASSSLTGDNGYTF. The CDR3 DNA is TGTGCCAGCAGTTCCCTTACAGGGGATAATGGCTACACCTTC.